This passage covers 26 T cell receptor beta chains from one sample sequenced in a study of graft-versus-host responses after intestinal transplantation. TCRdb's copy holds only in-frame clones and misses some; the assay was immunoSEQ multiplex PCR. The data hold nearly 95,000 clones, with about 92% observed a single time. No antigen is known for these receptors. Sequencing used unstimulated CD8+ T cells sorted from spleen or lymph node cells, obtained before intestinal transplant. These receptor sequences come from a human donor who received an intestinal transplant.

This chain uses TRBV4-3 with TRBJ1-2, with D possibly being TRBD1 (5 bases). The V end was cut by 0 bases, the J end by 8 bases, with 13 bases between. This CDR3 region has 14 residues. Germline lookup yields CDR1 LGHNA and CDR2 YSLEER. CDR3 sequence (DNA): TGCGCCAGCAGCCAAGATGGAGGGGTACGAGGCTACACCTTC. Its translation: CASSQDGGVRGYTF.

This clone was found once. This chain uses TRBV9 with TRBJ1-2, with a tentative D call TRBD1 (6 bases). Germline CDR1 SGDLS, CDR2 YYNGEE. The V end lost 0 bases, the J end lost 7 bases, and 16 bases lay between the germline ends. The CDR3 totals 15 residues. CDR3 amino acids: CASSVESQGGSGYTF. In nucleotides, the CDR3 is TGTGCCAGCAGCGTAGAATCACAGGGTGGGAGTGGCTACACCTTC.

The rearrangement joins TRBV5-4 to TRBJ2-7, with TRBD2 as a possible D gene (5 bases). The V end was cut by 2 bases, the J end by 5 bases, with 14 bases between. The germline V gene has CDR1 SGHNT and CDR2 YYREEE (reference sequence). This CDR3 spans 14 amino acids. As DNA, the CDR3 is TGTGCCAGCAGCTTTTACGGGGAATCCCACGAGCAGTACTTC. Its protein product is CASSFYGESHEQYF.

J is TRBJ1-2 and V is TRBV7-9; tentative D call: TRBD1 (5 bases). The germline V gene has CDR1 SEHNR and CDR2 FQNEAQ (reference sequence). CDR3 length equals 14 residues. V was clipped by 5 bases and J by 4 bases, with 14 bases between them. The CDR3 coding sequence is TGTGCCAGCAGCCCGCAGGGCCTCGTCTATGGCTACACCTTC. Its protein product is CASSPQGLVYGYTF.

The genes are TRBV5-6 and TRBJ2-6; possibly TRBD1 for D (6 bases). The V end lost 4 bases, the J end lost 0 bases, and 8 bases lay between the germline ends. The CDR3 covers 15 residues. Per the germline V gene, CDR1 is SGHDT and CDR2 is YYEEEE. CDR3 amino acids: CASSTTGSGANVLTF. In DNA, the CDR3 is TGTGCCAGCAGCACGACAGGCTCTGGGGCCAACGTCCTGACTTTC.

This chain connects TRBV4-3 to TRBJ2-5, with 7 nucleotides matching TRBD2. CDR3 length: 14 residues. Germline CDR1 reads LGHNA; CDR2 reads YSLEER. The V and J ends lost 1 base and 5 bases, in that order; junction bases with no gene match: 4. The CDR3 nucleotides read TGCGCCAGCAGCCAAGTAGCGGGTGGGGAGACCCAGTACTTC. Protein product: CASSQVAGGETQYF.

CDR3 sequence: CASSISTGFTTIYF. The CDR3 DNA is TGTGCCAGTAGTATCTCGACAGGTTTTACCACCATATATTTT. The rearrangement links TRBV19 to TRBJ1-3, with D perhaps matching TRBD1 (6 bases). CDR3 size: 14 residues. Looked up from germline, CDR1 is LNHDA and CDR2 is SQIVND (reference sequence). V was clipped by 3 bases and J by 9 bases, with 15 bases between them.

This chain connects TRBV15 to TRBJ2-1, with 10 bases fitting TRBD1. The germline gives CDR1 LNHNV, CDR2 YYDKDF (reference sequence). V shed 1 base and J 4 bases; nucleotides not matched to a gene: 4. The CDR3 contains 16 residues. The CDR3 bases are TGTGCCACCAGCAGAGCCGGGACAGGGGATTACAATGAGCAGTTCTTC. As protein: CATSRAGTGDYNEQFF. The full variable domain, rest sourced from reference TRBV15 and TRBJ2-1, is DAMVIQNPRYQVTQFGKPVTLSCSQTLNHNVMYWYQQKSSQAPKLLFHYYDKDFNNEADTPDNFQSRRPNTSFCFLDIRSPGLGDTAMYLCATSRAGTGDYNEQFFGPGTRLTVL.

Written as DNA, the CDR3 is TGCGCCAGCAGCCCCTACGGGGACAGCGGGGGCTACACCTTC. Its protein is CASSPYGDSGGYTF. The rearrangement uses TRBV5-1 and TRBJ1-2; TRBD1 matches 7 bases. Germline lookup yields CDR1 SGHRS and CDR2 YFSETQ. CDR3 length equals 14 residues. Germline trimming cut 4 bases from V and 8 bases from J; bases unmatched to any gene: 11.

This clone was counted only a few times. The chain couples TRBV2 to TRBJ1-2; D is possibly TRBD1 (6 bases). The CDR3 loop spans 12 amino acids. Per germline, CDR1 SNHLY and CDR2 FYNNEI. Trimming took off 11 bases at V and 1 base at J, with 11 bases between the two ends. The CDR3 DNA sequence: TGTGCCGGGGGCTTGTTTAACTATGGCTACACCTTC. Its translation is CAGGLFNYGYTF. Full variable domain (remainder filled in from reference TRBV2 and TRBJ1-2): EPEVTQTPSHQVTQMGQEVILRCVPISNHLYFYWYRQILGQKVEFLVSFYNNEISEKSEIFDDQFSVERPDGSNFTLKIRSTKLEDSAMYFCAGGLFNYGYTFGSGTRLTVV.

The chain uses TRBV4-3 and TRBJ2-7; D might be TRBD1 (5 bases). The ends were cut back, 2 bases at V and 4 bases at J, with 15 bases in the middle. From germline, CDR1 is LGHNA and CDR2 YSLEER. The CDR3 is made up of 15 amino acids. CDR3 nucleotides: TGCGCCAGCAGCCAATTTCGACAGCCCGCATACGAGCAGTACTTC. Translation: CASSQFRQPAYEQYF.

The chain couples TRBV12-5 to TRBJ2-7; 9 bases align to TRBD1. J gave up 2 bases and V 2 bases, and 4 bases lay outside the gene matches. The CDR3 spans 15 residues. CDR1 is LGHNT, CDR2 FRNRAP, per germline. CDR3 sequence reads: CASGLLGQGTYEQYF. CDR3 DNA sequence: TGTGCTAGTGGTTTGTTAGGACAGGGGACCTACGAGCAGTACTTC.

The CDR3 here is CASRSQGHYNSPLHF. The DNA of the CDR3 is TGTGCCAGCCGGTCACAGGGGCACTATAATTCACCCCTCCACTTT. This chain uses TRBV27 with TRBJ1-6, with TRBD1 identical over 7 bases. Germline CDR1 is MNHEY and CDR2 is SMNVEV (reference sequence). The CDR3 is made up of 15 amino acids. V dropped 8 bases and J dropped 3; count of bases not matched to a gene: 7.

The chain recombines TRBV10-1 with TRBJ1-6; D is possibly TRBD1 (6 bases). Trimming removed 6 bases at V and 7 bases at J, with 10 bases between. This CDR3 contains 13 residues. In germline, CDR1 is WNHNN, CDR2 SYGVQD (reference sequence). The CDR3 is CASSADRNSPLHF. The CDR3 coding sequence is TGCGCCAGCAGCGCCGACAGGAATTCACCCCTCCACTTT.

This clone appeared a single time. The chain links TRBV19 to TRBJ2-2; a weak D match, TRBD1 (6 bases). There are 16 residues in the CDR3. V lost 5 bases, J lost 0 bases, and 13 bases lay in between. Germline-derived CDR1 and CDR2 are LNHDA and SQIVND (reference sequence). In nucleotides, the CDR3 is TGTGCCAGTAGTCCAGGACAGAAAACGAACACCGGGGAGCTGTTTTTT. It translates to CASSPGQKTNTGELFF.

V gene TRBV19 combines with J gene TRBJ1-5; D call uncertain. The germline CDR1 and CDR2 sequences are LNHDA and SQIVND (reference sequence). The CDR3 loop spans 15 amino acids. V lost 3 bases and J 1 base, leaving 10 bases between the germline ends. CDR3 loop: CASSISRVSNQPQHF. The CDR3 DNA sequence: TGTGCCAGTAGTATTTCCCGGGTCAGCAATCAGCCCCAGCATTTT.

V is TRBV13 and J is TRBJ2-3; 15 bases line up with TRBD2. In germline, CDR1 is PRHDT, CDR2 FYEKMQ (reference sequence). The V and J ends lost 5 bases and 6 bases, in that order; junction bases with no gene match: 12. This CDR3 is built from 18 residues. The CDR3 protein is CASSPDGLAGGNPDTQYF. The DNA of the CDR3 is TGTGCCAGCAGCCCCGACGGACTAGCGGGGGGGAACCCCGATACGCAGTATTTT.

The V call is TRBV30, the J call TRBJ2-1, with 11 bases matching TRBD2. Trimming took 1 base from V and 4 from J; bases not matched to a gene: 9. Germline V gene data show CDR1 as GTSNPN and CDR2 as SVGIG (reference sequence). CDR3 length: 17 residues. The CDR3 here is CAWSATTSGVIYNEQFF. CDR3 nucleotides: TGTGCCTGGAGTGCGACGACTAGCGGGGTAATATACAATGAGCAGTTCTTC.

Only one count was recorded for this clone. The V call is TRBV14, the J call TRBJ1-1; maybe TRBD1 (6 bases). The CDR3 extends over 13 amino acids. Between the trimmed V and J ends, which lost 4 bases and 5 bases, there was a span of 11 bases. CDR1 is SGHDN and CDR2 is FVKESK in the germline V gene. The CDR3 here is CASSPPDRTEAFF. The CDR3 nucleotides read TGTGCCAGCAGCCCCCCAGACAGGACTGAAGCTTTCTTT.

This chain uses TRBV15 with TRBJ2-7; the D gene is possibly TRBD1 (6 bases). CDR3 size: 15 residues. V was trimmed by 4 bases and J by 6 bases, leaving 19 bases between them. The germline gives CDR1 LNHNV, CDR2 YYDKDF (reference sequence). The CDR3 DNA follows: TGTGCCACCAGCACCCAAGGACCGCCGACAGGCGAGCAGTACTTC. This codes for CATSTQGPPTGEQYF.

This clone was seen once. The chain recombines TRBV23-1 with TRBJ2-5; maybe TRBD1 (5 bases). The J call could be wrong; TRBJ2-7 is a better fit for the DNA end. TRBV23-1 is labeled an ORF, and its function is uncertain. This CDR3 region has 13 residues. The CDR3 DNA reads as TGCGCCAGCAGTCAGATACAGGACTACGAGCAGTACTTC. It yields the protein CASSQIQDYEQYF.

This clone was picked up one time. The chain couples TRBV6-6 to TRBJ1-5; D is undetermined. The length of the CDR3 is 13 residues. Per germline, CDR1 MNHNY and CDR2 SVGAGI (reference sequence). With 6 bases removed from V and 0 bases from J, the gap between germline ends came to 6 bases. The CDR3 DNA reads TGTGCCAGCAGCACATATAGCAATCAGCCCCAGCATTTT. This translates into CASSTYSNQPQHF.

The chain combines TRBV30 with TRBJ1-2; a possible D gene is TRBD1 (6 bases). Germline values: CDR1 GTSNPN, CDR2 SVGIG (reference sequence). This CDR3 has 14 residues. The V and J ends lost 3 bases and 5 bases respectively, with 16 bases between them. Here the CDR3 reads CAWRGRGARYGYTF. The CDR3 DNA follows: TGTGCCTGGAGGGGTCGGGGGGCCCGGTATGGCTACACCTTC.

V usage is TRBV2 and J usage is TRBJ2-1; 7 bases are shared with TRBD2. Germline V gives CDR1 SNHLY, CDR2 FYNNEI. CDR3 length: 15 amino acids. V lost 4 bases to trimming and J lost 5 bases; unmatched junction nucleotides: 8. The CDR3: CASSGGLDINNEQFF. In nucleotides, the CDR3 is TGTGCCAGCAGTGGCGGACTAGACATAAACAATGAGCAGTTCTTC.

Here the CDR3 DNA reads TGTGCCAGCAGACGGACAGAGGACACCGGGGAGCTGTTTTTT. Translation: CASRRTEDTGELFF. V and J are TRBV6-5 and TRBJ2-2; D is possibly TRBD1 (6 bases). This CDR3 is built from 14 residues. V gave up 6 bases and J gave up 3 bases, with 11 bases separating them. Germline V CDR1 and CDR2: MNHEY, SVGAGI.

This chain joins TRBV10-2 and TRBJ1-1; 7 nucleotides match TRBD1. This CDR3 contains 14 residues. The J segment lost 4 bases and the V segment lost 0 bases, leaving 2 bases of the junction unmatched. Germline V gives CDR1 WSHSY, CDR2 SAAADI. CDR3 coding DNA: TGCGCCAGCAGTGAGTCCCAGGGGGGCACTGAAGCTTTCTTT. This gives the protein CASSESQGGTEAFF.